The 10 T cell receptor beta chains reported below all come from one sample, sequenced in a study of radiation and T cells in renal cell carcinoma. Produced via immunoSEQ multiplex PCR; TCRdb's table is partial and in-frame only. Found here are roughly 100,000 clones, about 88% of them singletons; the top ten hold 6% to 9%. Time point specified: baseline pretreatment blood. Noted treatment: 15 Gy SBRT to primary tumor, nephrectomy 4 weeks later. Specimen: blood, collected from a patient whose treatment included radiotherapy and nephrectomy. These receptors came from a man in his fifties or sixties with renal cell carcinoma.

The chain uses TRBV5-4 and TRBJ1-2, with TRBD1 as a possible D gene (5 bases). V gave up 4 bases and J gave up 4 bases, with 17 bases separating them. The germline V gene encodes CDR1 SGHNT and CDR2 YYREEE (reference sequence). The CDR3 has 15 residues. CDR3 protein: CASSDRDGGLYGYTF. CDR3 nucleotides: TGTGCCAGCAGCGACCGGGACGGAGGCCTCTATGGCTACACCTTC.

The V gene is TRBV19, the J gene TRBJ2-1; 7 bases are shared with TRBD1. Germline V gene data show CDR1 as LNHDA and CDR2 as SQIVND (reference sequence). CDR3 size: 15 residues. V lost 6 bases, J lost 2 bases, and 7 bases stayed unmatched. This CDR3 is CASRRQGGTYNEQFF. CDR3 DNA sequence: TGTGCCAGTAGAAGACAGGGTGGGACCTACAATGAGCAGTTCTTC.

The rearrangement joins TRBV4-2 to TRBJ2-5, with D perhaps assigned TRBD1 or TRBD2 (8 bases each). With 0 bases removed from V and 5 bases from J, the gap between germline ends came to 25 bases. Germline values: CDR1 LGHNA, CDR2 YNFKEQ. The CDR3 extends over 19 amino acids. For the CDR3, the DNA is TGTGCCAGCAGCCAAGACCGGGGGGGAACCGGGACAGGACGGGAGACCCAGTACTTC. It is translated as CASSQDRGGTGTGRETQYF.

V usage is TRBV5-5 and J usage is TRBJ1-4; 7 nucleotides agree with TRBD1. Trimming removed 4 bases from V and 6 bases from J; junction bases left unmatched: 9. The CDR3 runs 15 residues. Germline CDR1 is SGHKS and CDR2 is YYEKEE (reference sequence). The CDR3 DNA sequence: TGTGCCAGCAGCCTTGGACAGGACGGTTATGAAAAACTGTTTTTT. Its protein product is CASSLGQDGYEKLFF. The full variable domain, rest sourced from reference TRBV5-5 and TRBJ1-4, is DAGVTQSPTHLIKTRGQQVTLRCSPISGHKSVSWYQQVLGQGPQFIFQYYEKEERGRGNFPDRFSARQFPNYSSELNVNALLLGDSALYLCASSLGQDGYEKLFFGSGTQLSVL.

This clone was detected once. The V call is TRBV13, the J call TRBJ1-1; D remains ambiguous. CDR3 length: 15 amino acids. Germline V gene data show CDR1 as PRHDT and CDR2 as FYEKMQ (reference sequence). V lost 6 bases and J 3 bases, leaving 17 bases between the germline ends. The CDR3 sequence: CASSHRQVSYTEAFF. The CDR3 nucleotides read TGTGCCAGCAGTCACCGCCAGGTTTCGTACACTGAAGCTTTCTTT.

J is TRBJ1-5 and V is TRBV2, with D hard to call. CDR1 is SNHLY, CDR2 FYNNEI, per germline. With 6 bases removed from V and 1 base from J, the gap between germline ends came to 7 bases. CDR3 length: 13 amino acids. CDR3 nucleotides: TGTGCCAGCAGGGGAAACAGCAATCAGCCCCAGCATTTT. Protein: CASRGNSNQPQHF.

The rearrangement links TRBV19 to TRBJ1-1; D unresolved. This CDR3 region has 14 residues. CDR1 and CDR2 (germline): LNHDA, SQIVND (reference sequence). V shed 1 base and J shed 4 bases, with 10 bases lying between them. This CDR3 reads CASSIGTGVTEAFF. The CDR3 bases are TGTGCCAGTAGTATAGGTACGGGCGTCACTGAAGCTTTCTTT.

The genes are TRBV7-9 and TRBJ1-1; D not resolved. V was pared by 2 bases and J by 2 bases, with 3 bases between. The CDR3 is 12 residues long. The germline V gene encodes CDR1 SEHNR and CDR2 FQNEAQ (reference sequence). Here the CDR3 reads CASSLSNTEAFF. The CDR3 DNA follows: TGTGCCAGCAGCTTATCTAACACTGAAGCTTTCTTT.

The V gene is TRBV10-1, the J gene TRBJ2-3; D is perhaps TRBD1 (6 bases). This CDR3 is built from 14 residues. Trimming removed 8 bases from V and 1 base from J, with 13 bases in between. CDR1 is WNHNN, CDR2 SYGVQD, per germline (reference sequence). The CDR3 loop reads CASSGTPRTDTQYF. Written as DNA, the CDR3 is TGCGCCAGCTCCGGGACACCCCGCACAGATACGCAGTATTTT.

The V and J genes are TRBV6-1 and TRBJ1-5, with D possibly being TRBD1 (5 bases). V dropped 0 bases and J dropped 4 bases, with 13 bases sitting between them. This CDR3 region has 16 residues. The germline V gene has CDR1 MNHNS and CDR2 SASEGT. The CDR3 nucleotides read TGTGCCAGCAGTGAAGCCCTAGGGAGACAGAATCAGCCCCAGCATTTT. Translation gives CASSEALGRQNQPQHF.